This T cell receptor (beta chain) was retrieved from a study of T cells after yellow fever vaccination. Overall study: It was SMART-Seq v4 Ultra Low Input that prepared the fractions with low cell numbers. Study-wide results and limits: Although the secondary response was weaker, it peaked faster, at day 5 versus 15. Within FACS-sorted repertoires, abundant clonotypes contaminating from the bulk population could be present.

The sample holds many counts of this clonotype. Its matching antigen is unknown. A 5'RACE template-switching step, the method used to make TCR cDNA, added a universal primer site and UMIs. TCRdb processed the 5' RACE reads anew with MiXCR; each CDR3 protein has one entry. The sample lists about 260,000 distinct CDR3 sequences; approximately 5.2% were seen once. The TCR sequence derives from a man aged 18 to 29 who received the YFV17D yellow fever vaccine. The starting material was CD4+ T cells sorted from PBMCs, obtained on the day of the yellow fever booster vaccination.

CDR3 DNA sequence: TGTGCCTGTTGGGACAGGGGCACTGAAGCTTTCTTT. It translates to CACWDRGTEAFF. The chain uses TRBV30 and TRBJ1-1, with TRBD1 identical over 10 bases. V dropped 6 bases and J dropped 4; count of bases not matched to a gene: 2. This CDR3 has 12 residues. The germline CDR1 and CDR2 sequences are GTSNPN and SVGIG (reference sequence).